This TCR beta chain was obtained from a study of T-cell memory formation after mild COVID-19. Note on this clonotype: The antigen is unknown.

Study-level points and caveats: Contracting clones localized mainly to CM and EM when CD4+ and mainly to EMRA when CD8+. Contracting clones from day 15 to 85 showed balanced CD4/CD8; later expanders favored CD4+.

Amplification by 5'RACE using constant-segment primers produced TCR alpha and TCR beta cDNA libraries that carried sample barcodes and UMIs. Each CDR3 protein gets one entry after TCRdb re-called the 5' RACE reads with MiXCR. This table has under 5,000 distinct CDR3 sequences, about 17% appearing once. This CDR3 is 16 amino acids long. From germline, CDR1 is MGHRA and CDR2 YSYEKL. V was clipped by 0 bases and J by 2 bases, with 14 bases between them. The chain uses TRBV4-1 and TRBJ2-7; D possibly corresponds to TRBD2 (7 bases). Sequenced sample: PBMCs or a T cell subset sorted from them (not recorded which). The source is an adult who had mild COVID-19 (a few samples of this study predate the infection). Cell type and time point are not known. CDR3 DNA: TGCGCCAGCAGCCAAGATAGGGGGACTACGGCCTACGAGCAGTACTTC. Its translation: CASSQDRGTTAYEQYF.